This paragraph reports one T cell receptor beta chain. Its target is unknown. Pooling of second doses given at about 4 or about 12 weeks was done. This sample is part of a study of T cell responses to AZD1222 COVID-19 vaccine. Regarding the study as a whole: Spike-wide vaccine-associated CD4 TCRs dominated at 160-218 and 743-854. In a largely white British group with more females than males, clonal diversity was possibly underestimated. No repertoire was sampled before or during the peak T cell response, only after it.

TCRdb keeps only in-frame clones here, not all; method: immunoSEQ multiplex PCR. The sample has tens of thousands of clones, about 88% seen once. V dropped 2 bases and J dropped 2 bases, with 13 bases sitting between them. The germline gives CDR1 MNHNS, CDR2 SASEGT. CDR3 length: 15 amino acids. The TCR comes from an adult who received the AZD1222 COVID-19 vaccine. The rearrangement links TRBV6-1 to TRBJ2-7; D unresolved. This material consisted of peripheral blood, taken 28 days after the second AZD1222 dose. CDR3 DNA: TGTGCCAGCAGTGAATACCCCGACCGGGCCTACGAGCAGTACTTC. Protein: CASSEYPDRAYEQYF.